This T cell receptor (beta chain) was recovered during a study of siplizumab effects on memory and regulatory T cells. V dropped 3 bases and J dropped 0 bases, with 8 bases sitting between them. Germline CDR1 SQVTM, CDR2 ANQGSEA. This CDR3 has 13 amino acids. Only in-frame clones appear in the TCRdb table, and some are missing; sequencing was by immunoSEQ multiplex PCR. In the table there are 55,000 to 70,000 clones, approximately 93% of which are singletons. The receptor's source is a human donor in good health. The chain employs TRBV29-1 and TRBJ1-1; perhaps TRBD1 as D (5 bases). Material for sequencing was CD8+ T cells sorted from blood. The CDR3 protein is CSVERGVNTEAFF. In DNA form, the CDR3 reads TGCAGCGTTGAGCGGGGCGTGAACACTGAAGCTTTCTTT. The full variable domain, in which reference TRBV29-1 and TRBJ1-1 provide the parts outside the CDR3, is SAVISQKPSRDICQRGTSLTIQCQVDSQVTMMFWYRQQPGQSLTLIATANQGSEATYESGFVIDKFPISRPNLTFSTLTVSNMSPEDSSIYLCSVERGVNTEAFFGQGTRLTVV.